A single sample is the source of the 5 T cell receptor beta chains below, sequenced in a study of tumor-infiltrating lymphocytes in localized non-small cell lung cancer. Sequencing used immunoSEQ multiplex PCR; TCRdb keeps in-frame clones, though not all of them. The sample holds fewer than 12,000 clones, about 69% seen once. The sample taken for sequencing was lung tumor tissue. The receptors stem from a human donor with non-small cell lung cancer.

The chain has TRBV29-1 and TRBJ2-3; possible D gene TRBD2, 5 bases. CDR1 is SQVTM, CDR2 ANQGSEA, per germline. The CDR3 runs to 13 residues. The V end was cut by 4 bases, the J end by 6 bases, with 14 bases between. CDR3 nucleotides: TGCAGCGTTGCAGCGGCACAGACGGATACGCAGTATTTT. Translated: CSVAAAQTDTQYF.

In its sample, this clone was seen a few times. The V gene is TRBV12-1, the J gene TRBJ2-2; the DNA was not compared with TRBD1, the D call given in the table. TRBV12-1 is classified as a pseudogene. The CDR3 contains 14 residues. The CDR3 sequence is CASSSTGNTGELFF. CDR3 sequence (DNA): TGTGCCAGCAGCTCGACAGGGAACACCGGGGAGCTGTTTTTT.

The genes are TRBV10-3 and TRBJ2-1, with TRBD2 matching 10 bases. Germline trimming cut 6 bases from V and 5 bases from J; bases unmatched to any gene: 4. Germline V gene data show CDR1 as ENHRY and CDR2 as SYGVKD. CDR3 size: 14 residues. As DNA, the CDR3 is TGTGCCATCAGAGGACTAGCGGTGGACAATGAGCAGTTCTTC. Protein product: CAIRGLAVDNEQFF.

The genes are TRBV18 and TRBJ2-1, with D possibly TRBD2 on 7 matching bases. The V and J ends lost 3 bases and 2 bases respectively, with 11 bases between them. CDR3 length: 15 residues. CDR1 is KGHSH, CDR2 LQKENI, per germline. The CDR3 is CASSPGGRAYNEQFF. The CDR3 DNA follows: TGTGCCAGCTCACCGGGGGGGCGCGCCTACAATGAGCAGTTCTTC.

The V gene is TRBV29-1, the J gene TRBJ2-1; 14 bases fit TRBD2. The V segment lost 4 bases and the J segment 8 bases; nucleotides outside the gene matches: 13. The CDR3 covers 17 residues. Germline-derived CDR1 and CDR2 are SQVTM and ANQGSEA. The DNA for the CDR3 is TGCAGCGTTGTCGGACAACTGGGACTAGCGGGAGAACATGAGCAGTTCTTC. This codes for CSVVGQLGLAGEHEQFF.